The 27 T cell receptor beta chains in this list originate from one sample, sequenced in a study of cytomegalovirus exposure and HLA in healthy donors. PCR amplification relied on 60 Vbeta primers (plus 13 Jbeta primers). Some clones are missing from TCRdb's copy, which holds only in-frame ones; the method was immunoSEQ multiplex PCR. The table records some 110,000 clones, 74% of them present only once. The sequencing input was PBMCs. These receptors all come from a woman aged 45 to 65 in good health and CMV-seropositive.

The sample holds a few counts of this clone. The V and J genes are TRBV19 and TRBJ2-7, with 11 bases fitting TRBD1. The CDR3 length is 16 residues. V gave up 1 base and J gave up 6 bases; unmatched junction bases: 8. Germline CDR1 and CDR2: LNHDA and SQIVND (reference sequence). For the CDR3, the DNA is TGTGCCAGTAGTATAGCCGGGACAGGGGGTAGGAGCGAGCAGTACTTC. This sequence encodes CASSIAGTGGRSEQYF.

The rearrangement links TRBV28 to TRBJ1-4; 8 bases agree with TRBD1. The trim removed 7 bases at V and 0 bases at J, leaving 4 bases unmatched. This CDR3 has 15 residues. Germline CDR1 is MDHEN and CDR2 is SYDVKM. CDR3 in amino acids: CASIQQGATNEKLFF. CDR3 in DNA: TGTGCCAGCATACAACAGGGGGCAACTAATGAAAAACTGTTTTTT.

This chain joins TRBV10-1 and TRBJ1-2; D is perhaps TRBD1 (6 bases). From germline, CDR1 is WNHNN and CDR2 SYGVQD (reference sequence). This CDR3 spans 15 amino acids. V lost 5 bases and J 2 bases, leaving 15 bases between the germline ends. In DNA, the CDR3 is TGCGCCAGCAGTCCAACAGGGATGAAGAACTATGGCTACACCTTC. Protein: CASSPTGMKNYGYTF.

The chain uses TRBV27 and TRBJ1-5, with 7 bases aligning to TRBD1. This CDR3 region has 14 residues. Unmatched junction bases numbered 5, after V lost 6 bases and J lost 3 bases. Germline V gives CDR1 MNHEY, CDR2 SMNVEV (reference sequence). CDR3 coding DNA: TGTGCCAGCAGCGGAGGGACAGACAATCAGCCCCAGCATTTT. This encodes CASSGGTDNQPQHF.

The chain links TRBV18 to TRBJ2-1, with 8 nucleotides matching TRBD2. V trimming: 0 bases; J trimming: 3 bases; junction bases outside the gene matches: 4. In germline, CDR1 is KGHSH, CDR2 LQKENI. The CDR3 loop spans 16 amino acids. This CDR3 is CASSPPRLASYNEQFF. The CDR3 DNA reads TGTGCCAGCTCACCACCGAGACTAGCGAGCTACAATGAGCAGTTCTTC.

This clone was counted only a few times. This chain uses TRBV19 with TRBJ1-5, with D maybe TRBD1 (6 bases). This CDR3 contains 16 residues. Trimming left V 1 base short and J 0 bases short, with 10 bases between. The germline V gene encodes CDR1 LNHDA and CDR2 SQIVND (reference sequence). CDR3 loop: CASSIAGTHSNQPQHF. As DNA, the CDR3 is TGTGCCAGTAGTATAGCCGGGACACATAGCAATCAGCCCCAGCATTTT. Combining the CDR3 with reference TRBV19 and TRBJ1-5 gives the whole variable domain DGGITQSPKYLFRKEGQNVTLSCEQNLNHDAMYWYRQDPGQGLRLIYYSQIVNDFQKGDIAEGYSVSREKKESFPLTVTSAQKNPTAFYLCASSIAGTHSNQPQHFGDGTRLSIL.

CDR3 DNA: TGCGCCAGCAGATACGCACAGGGGAGCTCCTACAATGAGCAGTTCTTC. It yields the protein CASRYAQGSSYNEQFF. The J gene is TRBJ2-1, the V gene TRBV5-1; 7 positions match TRBD1. Germline V CDR1 and CDR2: SGHRS, YFSETQ. The CDR3 totals 16 residues. V dropped 5 bases and J dropped 0; count of bases not matched to a gene: 8.

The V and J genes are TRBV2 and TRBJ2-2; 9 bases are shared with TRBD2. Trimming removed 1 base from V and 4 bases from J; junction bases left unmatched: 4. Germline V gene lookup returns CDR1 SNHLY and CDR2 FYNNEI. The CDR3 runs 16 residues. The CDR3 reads CASSEDIAGVTGELFF. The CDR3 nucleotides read TGTGCCAGCAGTGAAGACATAGCGGGAGTCACCGGGGAGCTGTTTTTT.

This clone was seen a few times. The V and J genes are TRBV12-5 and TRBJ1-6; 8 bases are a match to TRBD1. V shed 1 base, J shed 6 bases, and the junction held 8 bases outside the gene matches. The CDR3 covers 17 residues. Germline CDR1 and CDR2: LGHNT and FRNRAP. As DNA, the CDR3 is TGTGCTAGTGGTTTGGCCCGGACAGGGCAGGGTAATTCACCCCTCCACTTT. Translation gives CASGLARTGQGNSPLHF.

The CDR3 reads CASSQQGGVDTQYF. CDR3 nucleotide sequence: TGTGCCAGCAGTCAGCAGGGGGGTGTAGATACGCAGTATTTT. This chain joins TRBV6-6 and TRBJ2-3; D might be TRBD1 (7 bases). Germline V gives CDR1 MNHNY, CDR2 SVGAGI (reference sequence). The V and J ends lost 5 bases and 5 bases respectively, with 14 bases between them. The CDR3 has 14 residues.

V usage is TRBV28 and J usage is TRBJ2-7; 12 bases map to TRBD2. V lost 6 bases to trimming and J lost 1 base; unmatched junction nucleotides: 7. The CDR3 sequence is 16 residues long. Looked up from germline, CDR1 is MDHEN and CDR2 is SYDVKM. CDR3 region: CASRAGTSGFSYEQYF. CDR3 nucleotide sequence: TGTGCCAGCAGGGCCGGGACTAGCGGGTTTTCCTACGAGCAGTACTTC.

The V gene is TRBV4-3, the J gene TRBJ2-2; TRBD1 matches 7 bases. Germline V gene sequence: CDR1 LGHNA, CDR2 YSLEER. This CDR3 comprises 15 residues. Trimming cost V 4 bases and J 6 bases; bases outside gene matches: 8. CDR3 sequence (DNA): TGCGCCAGCAGCCCAGGGGGTAGATCGTCCGGGGAGCTGTTTTTT. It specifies CASSPGGRSSGELFF.

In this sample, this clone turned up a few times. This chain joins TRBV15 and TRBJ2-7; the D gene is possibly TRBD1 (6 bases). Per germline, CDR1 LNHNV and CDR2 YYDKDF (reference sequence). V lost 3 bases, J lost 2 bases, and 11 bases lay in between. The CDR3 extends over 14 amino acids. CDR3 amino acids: CATSSETGAYEQYF. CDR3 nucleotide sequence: TGTGCCACCAGCAGTGAGACAGGCGCCTACGAGCAGTACTTC. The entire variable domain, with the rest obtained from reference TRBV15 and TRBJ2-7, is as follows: DAMVIQNPRYQVTQFGKPVTLSCSQTLNHNVMYWYQQKSSQAPKLLFHYYDKDFNNEADTPDNFQSRRPNTSFCFLDIRSPGLGDTAMYLCATSSETGAYEQYFGPGTRLTVT.

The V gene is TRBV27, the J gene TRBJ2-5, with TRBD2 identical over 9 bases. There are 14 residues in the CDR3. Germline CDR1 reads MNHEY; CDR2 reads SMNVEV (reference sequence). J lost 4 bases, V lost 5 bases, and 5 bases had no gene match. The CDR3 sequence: CASSLSGSPETQYF. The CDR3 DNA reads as TGTGCCAGCAGTCTTAGCGGGAGCCCAGAGACCCAGTACTTC.

CDR3 in DNA: TGCGCCAGCAGCCAAGCGAGCGCAAAGAGCAATCAGCCCCAGCATTTT. Amino acids: CASSQASAKSNQPQHF. The chain combines TRBV4-1 with TRBJ1-5; D is undetermined. CDR3 length equals 16 residues. The germline gives CDR1 MGHRA, CDR2 YSYEKL. The V gene lost 1 base and the J gene lost 1 base, with 11 bases spanning the gap.

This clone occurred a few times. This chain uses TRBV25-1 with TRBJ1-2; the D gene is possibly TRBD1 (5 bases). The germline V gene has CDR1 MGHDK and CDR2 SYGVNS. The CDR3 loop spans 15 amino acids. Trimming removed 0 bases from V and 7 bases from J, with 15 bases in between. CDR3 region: CASSEYSLGGSGYTF. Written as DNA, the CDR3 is TGTGCCAGCAGTGAATATTCACTCGGGGGGTCTGGCTACACCTTC.

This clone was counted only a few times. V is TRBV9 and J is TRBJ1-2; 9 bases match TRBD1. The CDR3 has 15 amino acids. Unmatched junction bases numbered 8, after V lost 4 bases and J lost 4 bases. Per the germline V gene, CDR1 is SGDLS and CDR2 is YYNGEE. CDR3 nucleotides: TGTGCCAGCAGCCCCCGGACAGGGGAAGGCTATGGCTACACCTTC. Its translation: CASSPRTGEGYGYTF.

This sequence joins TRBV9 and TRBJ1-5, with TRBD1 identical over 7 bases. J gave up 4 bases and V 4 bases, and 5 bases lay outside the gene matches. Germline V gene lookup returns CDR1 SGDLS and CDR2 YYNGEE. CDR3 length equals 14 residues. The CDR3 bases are TGTGCCAGCAGCAAGGGACAGCTTAATCAGCCCCAGCATTTT. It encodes CASSKGQLNQPQHF.

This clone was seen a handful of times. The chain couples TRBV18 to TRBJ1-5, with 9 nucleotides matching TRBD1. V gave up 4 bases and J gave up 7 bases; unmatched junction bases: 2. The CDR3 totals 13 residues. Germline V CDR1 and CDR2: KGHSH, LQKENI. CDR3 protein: CASSRDRAQPQHF. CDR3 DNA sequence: TGTGCCAGCTCACGGGACAGGGCCCAGCCCCAGCATTTT.

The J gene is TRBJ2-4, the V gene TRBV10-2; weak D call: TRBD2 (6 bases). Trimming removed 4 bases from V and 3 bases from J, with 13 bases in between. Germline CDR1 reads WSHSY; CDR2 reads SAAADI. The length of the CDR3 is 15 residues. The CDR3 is CASSGQEGGKNIQYF. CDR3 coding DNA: TGCGCCAGCAGTGGTCAGGAGGGCGGCAAAAACATTCAGTACTTC.

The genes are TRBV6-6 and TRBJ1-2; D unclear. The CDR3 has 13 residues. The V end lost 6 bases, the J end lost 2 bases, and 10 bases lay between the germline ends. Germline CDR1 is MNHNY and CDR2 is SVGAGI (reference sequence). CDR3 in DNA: TGTGCCAGCAGCCCCGGACTAAACTATGGCTACACCTTC. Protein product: CASSPGLNYGYTF.

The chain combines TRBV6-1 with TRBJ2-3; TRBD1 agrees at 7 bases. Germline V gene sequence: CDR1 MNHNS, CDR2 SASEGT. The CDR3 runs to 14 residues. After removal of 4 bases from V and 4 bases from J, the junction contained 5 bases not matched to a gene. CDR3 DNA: TGTGCCAGCAGTGGCCATGGGACAGCAGATACGCAGTATTTT. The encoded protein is CASSGHGTADTQYF.

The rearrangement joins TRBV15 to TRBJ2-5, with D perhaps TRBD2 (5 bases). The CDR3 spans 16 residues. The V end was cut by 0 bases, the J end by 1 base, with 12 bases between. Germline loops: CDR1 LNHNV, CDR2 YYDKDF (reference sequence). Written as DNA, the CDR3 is TGTGCCACCAGCAGAGATCTACTAGGAGCCCAAGAGACCCAGTACTTC. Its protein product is CATSRDLLGAQETQYF. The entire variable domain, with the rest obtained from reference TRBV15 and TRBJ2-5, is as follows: DAMVIQNPRYQVTQFGKPVTLSCSQTLNHNVMYWYQQKSSQAPKLLFHYYDKDFNNEADTPDNFQSRRPNTSFCFLDIRSPGLGDTAMYLCATSRDLLGAQETQYFGPGTRLLVL.

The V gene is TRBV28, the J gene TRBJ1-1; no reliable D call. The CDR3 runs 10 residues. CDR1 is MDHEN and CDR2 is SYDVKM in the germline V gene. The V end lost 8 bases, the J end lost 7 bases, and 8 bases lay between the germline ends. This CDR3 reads CASGGIEAFF. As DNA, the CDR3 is TGTGCCAGCGGCGGTATTGAAGCTTTCTTT.

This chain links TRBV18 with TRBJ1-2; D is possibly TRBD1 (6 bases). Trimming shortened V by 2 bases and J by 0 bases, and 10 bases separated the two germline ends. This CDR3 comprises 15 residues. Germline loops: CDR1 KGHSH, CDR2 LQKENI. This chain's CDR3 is CASSPSGEANYGYTF. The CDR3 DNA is TGTGCCAGCTCACCATCAGGGGAAGCTAACTATGGCTACACCTTC. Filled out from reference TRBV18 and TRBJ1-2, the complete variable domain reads NAGVMQNPRHLVRRRGQEARLRCSPMKGHSHVYWYRQLPEEGLKFMVYLQKENIIDESGMPKERFSAEFPKEGPSILRIQQVVRGDSAAYFCASSPSGEANYGYTFGSGTRLTVV.

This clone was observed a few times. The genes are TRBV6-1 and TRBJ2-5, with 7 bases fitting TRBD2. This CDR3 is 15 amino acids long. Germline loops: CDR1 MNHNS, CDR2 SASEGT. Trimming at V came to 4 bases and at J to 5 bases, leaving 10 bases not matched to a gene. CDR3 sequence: CASSGGTIRGETQYF. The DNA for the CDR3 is TGTGCCAGCAGTGGGGGGACTATCAGAGGGGAGACCCAGTACTTC.

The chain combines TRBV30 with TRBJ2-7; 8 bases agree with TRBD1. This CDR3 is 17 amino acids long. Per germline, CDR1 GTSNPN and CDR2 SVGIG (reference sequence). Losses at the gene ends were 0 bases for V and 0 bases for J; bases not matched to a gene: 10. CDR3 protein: CAWSVQGNRGTSYEQYF. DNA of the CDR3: TGTGCCTGGAGTGTACAAGGTAACAGGGGGACCTCCTACGAGCAGTACTTC.